This T cell receptor (beta chain) was recovered during a study of blood T cell repertoires in COVID-19. As for the study in general: The United States, Italy and Spain were the sources of the acute and convalescent COVID-19 samples. The analysed material was cDNA or gDNA that came from T cells, B-cell-depleted T cells, or PBMCs.

Original processing methods: The authors estimated nucleated cell counts from reference gene primer amplification. Assay used: immunoSEQ multiplex PCR; TCRdb lists only in-frame clones, some missing. That table is the source of V, J and clone size, and D and trimming were worked out from the DNA. Among tens of thousands of clones listed, about 87% were seen once. This CDR3 has 16 residues. V shed 5 bases and J 4 bases; nucleotides not matched to a gene: 12. Germline values: CDR1 SGHVS, CDR2 FQNEAQ. The sample taken for sequencing was peripheral blood. V and J are TRBV7-8 and TRBJ2-3, with 7 bases aligning to TRBD1. This TCR came from a man aged 50-60 years with active COVID-19. This chain's CDR3 is CASSLVDRAMADTQYF. CDR3 sequence (DNA): TGTGCCAGCAGCCTTGTTGACAGGGCTATGGCAGATACGCAGTATTTT.